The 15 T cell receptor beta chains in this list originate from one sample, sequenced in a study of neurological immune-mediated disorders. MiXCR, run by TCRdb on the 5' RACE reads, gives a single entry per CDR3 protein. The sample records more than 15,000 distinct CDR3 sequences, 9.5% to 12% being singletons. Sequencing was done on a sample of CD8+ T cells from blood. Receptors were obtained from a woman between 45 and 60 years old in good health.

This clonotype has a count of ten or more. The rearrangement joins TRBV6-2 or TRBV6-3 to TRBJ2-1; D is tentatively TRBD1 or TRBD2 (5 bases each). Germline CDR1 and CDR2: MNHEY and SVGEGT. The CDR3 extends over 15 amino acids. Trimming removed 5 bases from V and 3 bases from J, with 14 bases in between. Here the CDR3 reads CASSRRQGVYNEQFF. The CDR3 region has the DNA TGTGCCAGCAGTAGGAGGCAGGGAGTCTACAATGAGCAGTTCTTC.

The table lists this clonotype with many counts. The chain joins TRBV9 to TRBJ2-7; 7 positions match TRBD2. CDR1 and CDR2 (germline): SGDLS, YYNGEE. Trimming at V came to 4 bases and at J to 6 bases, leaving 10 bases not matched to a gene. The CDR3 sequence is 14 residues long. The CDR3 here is CASSLGAGEVEQYF. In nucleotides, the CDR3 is TGTGCCAGCAGCCTAGGGGCGGGAGAGGTCGAGCAGTACTTC. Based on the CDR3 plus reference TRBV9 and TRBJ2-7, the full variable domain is DSGVTQTPKHLITATGQRVTLRCSPRSGDLSVYWYQQSLDQGLQFLIQYYNGEERAKGNILERFSAQQFPDLHSELNLSSLELGDSALYFCASSLGAGEVEQYFGPGTRLTVT.

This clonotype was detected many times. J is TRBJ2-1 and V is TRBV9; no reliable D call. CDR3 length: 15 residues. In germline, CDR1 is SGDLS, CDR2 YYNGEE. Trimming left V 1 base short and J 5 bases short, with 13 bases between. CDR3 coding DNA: TGTGCCAGCAGCGTATCATATATGGCCAACAATGAGCAGTTCTTC. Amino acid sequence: CASSVSYMANNEQFF.

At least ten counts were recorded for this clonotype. The CDR3 DNA is TGTGCCAGCAGAGTTACGGGGACTAGTTTCATCAATGAGCAGTTCTTC. Its protein is CASRVTGTSFINEQFF. The chain employs TRBV27 and TRBJ2-1; the match to TRBD2 covers 8 bases. Losses at the gene ends were 6 bases for V and 6 bases for J; bases not matched to a gene: 13. CDR1 is MNHEY, CDR2 SMNVEV, per germline (reference sequence). The CDR3 has 16 amino acids.

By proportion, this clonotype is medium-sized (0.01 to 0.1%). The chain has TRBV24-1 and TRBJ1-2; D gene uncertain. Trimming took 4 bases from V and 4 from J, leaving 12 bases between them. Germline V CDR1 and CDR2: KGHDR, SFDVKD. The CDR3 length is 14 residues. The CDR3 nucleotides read TGTGCCACCAGTGACCAGAGGGTCATCTATGGCTACACCTTC. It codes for CATSDQRVIYGYTF.

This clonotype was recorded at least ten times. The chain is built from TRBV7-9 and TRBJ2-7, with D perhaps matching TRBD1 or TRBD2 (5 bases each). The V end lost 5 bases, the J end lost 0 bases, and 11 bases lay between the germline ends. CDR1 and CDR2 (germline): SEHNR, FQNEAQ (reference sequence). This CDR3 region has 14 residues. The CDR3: CASSGDGSSYEQYF. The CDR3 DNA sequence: TGTGCCAGCAGCGGGGACGGAAGCTCCTACGAGCAGTACTTC.

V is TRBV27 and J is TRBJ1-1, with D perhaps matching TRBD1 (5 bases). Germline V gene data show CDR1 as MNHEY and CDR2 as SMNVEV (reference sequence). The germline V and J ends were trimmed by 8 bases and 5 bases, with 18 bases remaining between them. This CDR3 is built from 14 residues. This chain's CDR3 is CASGDGGYVTEAFF. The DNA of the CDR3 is TGTGCCAGCGGCGACGGGGGGTACGTAACTGAAGCTTTCTTT.

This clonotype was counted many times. The CDR3 coding sequence is TGCAGTGCTAGACGCCCTAGGACAGGGGTGGGCTACACCTTC. Translation gives CSARRPRTGVGYTF. This chain links TRBV20-1 with TRBJ1-2, with 9 bases aligning to TRBD1. Germline V CDR1 and CDR2: DFQATT, SNEGSKA (reference sequence). The CDR3 is 14 amino acids. V was clipped by 2 bases and J by 8 bases; unmatched bases: 9.

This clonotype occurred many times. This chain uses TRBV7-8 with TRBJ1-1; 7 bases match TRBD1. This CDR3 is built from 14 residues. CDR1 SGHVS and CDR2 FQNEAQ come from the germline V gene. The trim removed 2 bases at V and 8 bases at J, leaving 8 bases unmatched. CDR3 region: CASSLLSRGGEAFF. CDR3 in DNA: TGTGCCAGCAGCTTACTCTCCCGAGGGGGCGAAGCTTTCTTT.

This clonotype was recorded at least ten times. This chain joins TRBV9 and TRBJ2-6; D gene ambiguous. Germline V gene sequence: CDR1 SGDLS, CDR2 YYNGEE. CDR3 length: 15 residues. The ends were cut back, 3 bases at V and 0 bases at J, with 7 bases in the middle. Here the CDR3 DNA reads TGTGCCAGCAGCGGCCACAGCTCTGGGGCCAACGTCCTGACTTTC. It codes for CASSGHSSGANVLTF.

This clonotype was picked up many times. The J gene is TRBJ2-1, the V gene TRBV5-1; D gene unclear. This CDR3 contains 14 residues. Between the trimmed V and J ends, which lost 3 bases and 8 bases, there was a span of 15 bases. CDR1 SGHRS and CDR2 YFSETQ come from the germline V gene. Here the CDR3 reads CASSSYPQPYEQFF. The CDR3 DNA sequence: TGCGCCAGCAGCTCATACCCCCAACCTTATGAGCAGTTCTTC.

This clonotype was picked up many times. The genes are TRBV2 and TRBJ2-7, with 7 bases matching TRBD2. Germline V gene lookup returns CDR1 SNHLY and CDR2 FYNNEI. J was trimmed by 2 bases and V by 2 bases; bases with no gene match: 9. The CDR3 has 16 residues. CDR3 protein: CASSEHQAGPTYEQYF. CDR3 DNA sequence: TGTGCCAGCAGTGAACATCAAGCGGGGCCCACCTACGAGCAGTACTTC. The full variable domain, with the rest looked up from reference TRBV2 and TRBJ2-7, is EPEVTQTPSHQVTQMGQEVILRCVPISNHLYFYWYRQILGQKVEFLVSFYNNEISEKSEIFDDQFSVERPDGSNFTLKIRSTKLEDSAMYFCASSEHQAGPTYEQYFGPGTRLTVT.

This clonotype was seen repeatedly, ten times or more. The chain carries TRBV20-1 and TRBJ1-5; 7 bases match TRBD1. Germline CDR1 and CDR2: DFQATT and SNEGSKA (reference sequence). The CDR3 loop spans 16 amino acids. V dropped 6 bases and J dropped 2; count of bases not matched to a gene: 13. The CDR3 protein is CSAWDRKSGRNQPQHF. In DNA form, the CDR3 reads TGCAGTGCGTGGGACAGAAAGTCAGGGCGCAATCAGCCCCAGCATTTT.

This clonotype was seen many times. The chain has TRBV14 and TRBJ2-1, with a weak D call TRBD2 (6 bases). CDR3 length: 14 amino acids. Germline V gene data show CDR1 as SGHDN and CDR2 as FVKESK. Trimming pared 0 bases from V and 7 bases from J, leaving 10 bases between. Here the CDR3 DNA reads TGTGCCAGCAGCCAAGACTTTCGGGGGAATGAGCAGTTCTTC. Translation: CASSQDFRGNEQFF.

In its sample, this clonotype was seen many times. The CDR3: CSATIRGAKLYSGYTF. CDR3 sequence (DNA): TGCAGTGCTACAATTAGAGGGGCCAAGCTATATTCGGGCTACACCTTC. The chain employs TRBV20-1 and TRBJ1-2, with D perhaps matching TRBD1 (5 bases). Germline V gives CDR1 DFQATT, CDR2 SNEGSKA (reference sequence). The CDR3 spans 16 residues. Between the trimmed V and J ends, which lost 4 bases and 8 bases, there was a span of 26 bases.